This record covers a single TCR beta chain. A second PCR, run for about 7 to 11 cycles, used a sample-barcoded 5' primer plus a J-beta primer mix. TCRdb ran MiXCR on the 5' RACE reads and lists one entry per CDR3 protein. The sample lists about 1.4 million distinct CDR3 sequences; approximately 59% were seen once. The record originates from a study of blood T cells in healthy people across ages. Trimming took 4 bases from V and 6 from J; bases not matched to a gene: 8. Germline CDR1 is LNHNV and CDR2 is YYDKDF (reference sequence). This CDR3 comprises 16 residues. This receptor was taken from a man aged 18 to 30 in good health. Sequenced material: blood. The rearrangement links TRBV15 to TRBJ2-1; 11 bases are shared with TRBD2. The CDR3 nucleotides are TGTGCCACCAGCACCTCAACTAGCGGGAGTTTCAATGAGCAGTTCTTC. As protein: CATSTSTSGSFNEQFF. The full variable domain, its missing parts supplied by reference TRBV15 and TRBJ2-1, is DAMVIQNPRYQVTQFGKPVTLSCSQTLNHNVMYWYQQKSSQAPKLLFHYYDKDFNNEADTPDNFQSRRPNTSFCFLDIRSPGLGDTAMYLCATSTSTSGSFNEQFFGPGTRLTVL.